Described below is a single T cell receptor beta chain sequence and its context. Its specificity is unknown. The source of the sample is a study of cytomegalovirus exposure and HLA in healthy donors. Overall study findings and caveats: According to the study, 160 or so TCR beta chains were cytomegalovirus-associated.

Method: immunoSEQ multiplex PCR; TCRdb's copy keeps in-frame clones and lacks some. The data hold approximately 150,000 clones, with 84% observed a single time. The germline gives CDR1 MRHNA, CDR2 SNTAGT. This CDR3 has 17 amino acids. J gave up 4 bases and V 5 bases, and 14 bases lay outside the gene matches. The sample comprised PBMCs. The chain uses TRBV6-4 and TRBJ2-1, with TRBD2 matching 7 bases. This clonotype originated in a man aged 25-45 years in good health and CMV-seropositive. Written as DNA, the CDR3 is TGTGCCAGCAGTCCTTCGGGACTATCCCTAGATTACAATGAGCAGTTCTTC. Its translation is CASSPSGLSLDYNEQFF.